Presented here are 10 T cell receptor beta chains from one specimen sequenced in a study of blood T cell repertoires in COVID-19. Repertoires were generated with immunoSEQ multiplex PCR, while TCRdb's copy carries only in-frame clones and drops some. The sample carries approximately 50,000 clones, 80% to 90% recorded once. The sequenced sample was peripheral blood. The receptors shown here come from a man in his forties or fifties with active COVID-19.

V and J are TRBV12-5 and TRBJ1-2, with unresolved D. V lost 0 bases to trimming and J lost 2 bases, with 19 bases between them. This CDR3 contains 18 residues. Germline lookup yields CDR1 LGHNT and CDR2 FRNRAP. The CDR3 is CASGLVTTAGGSNYGYTF. CDR3 nucleotide sequence: TGTGCTAGTGGTTTGGTAACTACTGCGGGAGGGAGCAACTATGGCTACACCTTC.

The chain is built from TRBV11-2 and TRBJ2-7, with a possible D match to TRBD2 (6 bases). The V gene lost 4 bases and the J gene lost 5 bases, with 12 bases spanning the gap. Looked up from germline, CDR1 is SGHAT and CDR2 is FQNNGV. The CDR3 consists of 13 residues. The CDR3: CASSYLGGNEQYF. The CDR3 coding sequence is TGTGCCAGCAGCTACCTTGGGGGGAACGAGCAGTACTTC.

V and J are TRBV5-5 and TRBJ2-3; D not resolved. V was trimmed by 0 bases and J by 7 bases, leaving 9 bases between them. The germline gives CDR1 SGHKS, CDR2 YYEKEE (reference sequence). CDR3 length: 13 amino acids. CDR3 DNA: TGTGCCAGCAGCTTGGGAGAGGAAAATACGCAGTATTTT. This codes for CASSLGEENTQYF. The whole variable domain, filled in from reference TRBV5-5 and TRBJ2-3, reads DAGVTQSPTHLIKTRGQQVTLRCSPISGHKSVSWYQQVLGQGPQFIFQYYEKEERGRGNFPDRFSARQFPNYSSELNVNALLLGDSALYLCASSLGEENTQYFGPGTRLTVL.

The rearrangement uses TRBV12-3 or TRBV12-4 and TRBJ2-5; 11 bases map to TRBD2. CDR3 length equals 13 residues. Trimming removed 7 bases from V and 5 bases from J; junction bases left unmatched: 3. The DNA of the CDR3 is TGTGCCAGCACGACTAGCGGGGTGGAGACCCAGTACTTC. Translated, it gives CASTTSGVETQYF.

This chain joins TRBV4-3 and TRBJ1-5; D gene uncertain. Germline CDR1 and CDR2: LGHNA and YSLEER. The CDR3 extends over 16 amino acids. V lost 0 bases and J lost 3, with 12 bases in between. The CDR3 spells CASSQDFRQDNQPQHF. CDR3 bases: TGCGCCAGCAGCCAAGATTTTAGGCAGGACAATCAGCCCCAGCATTTT.

The chain is built from TRBV5-1 and TRBJ1-2, with no clear D. Looked up from germline, CDR1 is SGHRS and CDR2 is YFSETQ. This CDR3 contains 12 residues. V was trimmed by 4 bases and J by 4 bases, leaving 8 bases between them. In DNA form, the CDR3 reads TGCGCCAGCAGCCCGGAGGGCTATGGCTACACCTTC. It yields the protein CASSPEGYGYTF.

CDR3 in amino acids: CASSPRAGEQFF. The CDR3 nucleotides are TGTGCCAGCTCACCGCGGGCGGGTGAGCAGTTCTTC. This rearrangement joins TRBV18 to TRBJ2-1; weak D call: TRBD2 (5 bases). CDR3 size: 12 residues. The germline V gene encodes CDR1 KGHSH and CDR2 LQKENI. V lost 3 bases, J lost 9 bases, and 9 bases lay in between.

This chain uses TRBV6-6 with TRBJ1-3; TRBD1 agrees at 8 bases. The CDR3 extends over 15 amino acids. The V and J ends lost 6 bases and 0 bases, in that order; junction bases with no gene match: 4. CDR1 and CDR2 from the germline V gene are MNHNY and SVGAGI (reference sequence). The CDR3: CASSRTGGSGNTIYF. CDR3 nucleotide sequence: TGTGCCAGCAGCCGCACAGGGGGCTCTGGAAACACCATATATTTT.

The gene calls are TRBV27 and TRBJ2-3; possibly TRBD2 for D (6 bases). The CDR3 spans 13 residues. Germline V CDR1 and CDR2: MNHEY, SMNVEV (reference sequence). Trimming pared 4 bases from V and 4 bases from J, leaving 9 bases between. The CDR3 loop is CASSSWGADTQYF. The CDR3 nucleotides are TGTGCCAGCAGTTCTTGGGGGGCAGATACGCAGTATTTT.

The chain carries TRBV7-2 and TRBJ1-1; D not certain. Germline assignment: CDR1 SGHTA and CDR2 FQGNSA. CDR3 size: 16 residues. V was shortened by 1 base and J by 0 bases, with 12 bases between the two germline ends. As DNA, the CDR3 is TGTGCCAGCAGCTTAGGCAGGCCCGAAATGAACACTGAAGCTTTCTTT. Translating it yields CASSLGRPEMNTEAFF. Variable domain in full (rest from reference TRBV7-2 and TRBJ1-1): GAGVSQSPSNKVTEKGKDVELRCDPISGHTALYWYRQSLGQGLEFLIYFQGNSAPDKSGLPSDRFSAERTGGSVSTLTIQRTQQEDSAVYLCASSLGRPEMNTEAFFGQGTRLTVV.